The clone carrying this TCR beta chain was counted a few times. Its antigen remains unidentified. This entry is derived from a study of response to subunit inactivated influenza vaccine. Study conclusions and caveats: T cells newly recruited by each seasonal influenza vaccination are few, the authors suggested.

MiXCR, run by TCRdb on the RT-PCR reads, gives a single entry per CDR3 protein. There are around 530,000 distinct CDR3 sequences in the sample; 12% occur only once, and more than 8.5% lies in the top ten. Looked up from germline, CDR1 is MGHRA and CDR2 is YSYEKL. CDR3 length equals 18 residues. The junction had 5 bases not matched to a gene; V was cut back by 1 base and J by 0 bases. This receptor was obtained from a man in his forties or fifties who received an inactivated influenza vaccine. The sample in question was PBMCs from blood, obtained on the day of vaccination. V usage is TRBV4-1 and J usage is TRBJ2-3; 12 positions match TRBD2. The CDR3 region has the DNA TGCGCCAGCAGCCAAGGACTAGCGGGAGCGACTAGCACAGATACGCAGTATTTT. It translates to CASSQGLAGATSTDTQYF.